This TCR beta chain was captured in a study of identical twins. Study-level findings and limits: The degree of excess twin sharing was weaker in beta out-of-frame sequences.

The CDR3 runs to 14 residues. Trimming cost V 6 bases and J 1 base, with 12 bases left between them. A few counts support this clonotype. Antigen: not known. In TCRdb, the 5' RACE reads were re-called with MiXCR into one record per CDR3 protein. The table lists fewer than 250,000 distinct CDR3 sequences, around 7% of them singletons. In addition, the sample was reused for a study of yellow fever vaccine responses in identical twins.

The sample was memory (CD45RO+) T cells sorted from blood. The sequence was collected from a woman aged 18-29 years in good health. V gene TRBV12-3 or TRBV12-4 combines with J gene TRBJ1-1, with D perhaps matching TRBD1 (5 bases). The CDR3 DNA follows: TGTGCCAGCAGCTCCAGGGTCACGAACACTGAAGCTTTCTTT. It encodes CASSSRVTNTEAFF.